This passage covers 32 T cell receptor beta chains from one sample sequenced in a study of OX40 agonist ivuxolimab in advanced cancers. Generated by immunoSEQ multiplex PCR, the TCRdb table keeps only in-frame clones and is missing some. The data contain more than 80,000 clones, about 90% of them singletons. Sequencing used CD4+ or CD8+ T cells sorted from blood, obtained in a trial of the OX40 agonist ivuxolimab. The source of these receptors is an adult with an advanced solid tumor such as melanoma, head and neck, liver or kidney cancer.

The chain is built from TRBV14 and TRBJ1-4; 9 nucleotides match TRBD1. There are 16 residues in the CDR3. V gave up 1 base and J gave up 8 bases; unmatched junction bases: 8. The V gene's germline CDR1 is SGHDN and CDR2 FVKESK. The CDR3 reads CASSQGGGTGNEKLFF. The CDR3 nucleotides are TGTGCCAGCAGCCAAGGGGGTGGGACAGGGAACGAAAAACTGTTTTTT.

V is TRBV7-9 and J is TRBJ1-1, with D perhaps matching TRBD1 (5 bases). Looked up from germline, CDR1 is SEHNR and CDR2 is FQNEAQ (reference sequence). The CDR3 covers 15 residues. The ends were cut back, 3 bases at V and 4 bases at J, with 15 bases in the middle. The chain's CDR3 is CASSFWGRRPTEAFF. The CDR3 coding sequence is TGTGCCAGCAGCTTTTGGGGACGCCGTCCCACTGAAGCTTTCTTT.

The chain combines TRBV7-6 with TRBJ2-1; no definite D call. V was pared by 1 base and J by 0 bases, with 7 bases between. The V gene's germline CDR1 is SGHVS and CDR2 FNYEAQ. There are 15 residues in the CDR3. The CDR3 here is CASSLVRSSYNEQFF. CDR3 bases: TGTGCCAGCAGCTTAGTCAGGAGCTCCTACAATGAGCAGTTCTTC.

This chain links TRBV9 with TRBJ1-1; 7 bases agree with TRBD1. The CDR3 sequence is 15 residues long. The germline gives CDR1 SGDLS, CDR2 YYNGEE. J gave up 5 bases and V 0 bases, and 7 bases lay outside the gene matches. The CDR3: CASSVATGAVTEAFF. DNA of the CDR3: TGTGCCAGCAGCGTAGCTACAGGGGCTGTGACTGAAGCTTTCTTT. Complete variable domain (other parts from reference TRBV9 and TRBJ1-1): DSGVTQTPKHLITATGQRVTLRCSPRSGDLSVYWYQQSLDQGLQFLIQYYNGEERAKGNILERFSAQQFPDLHSELNLSSLELGDSALYFCASSVATGAVTEAFFGQGTRLTVV.

The gene calls are TRBV21-1 and TRBJ2-2; the table assigns TRBD2, which was not confirmed against the DNA. TRBV21-1 is annotated as a pseudogene. This CDR3 is built from 15 residues. As DNA, the CDR3 is TGTGCCAGCAGCAAAGGGGACTATCGAACCGGGGAGCTGTTTTTT. This sequence encodes CASSKGDYRTGELFF.

The chain links TRBV10-3 to TRBJ2-7; 7 nucleotides agree with TRBD2. CDR3 length: 14 residues. With V trimmed by 10 bases and J by 2 bases, 11 bases remained unmatched. Germline values: CDR1 ENHRY, CDR2 SYGVKD. The CDR3 spells CASGMGGGPYEQYF. CDR3 sequence (DNA): TGTGCCAGCGGAATGGGGGGAGGGCCCTACGAGCAGTACTTC.

The chain employs TRBV19 and TRBJ2-4, with a tentative D call TRBD2 (6 bases). The ends were cut back, 3 bases at V and 6 bases at J, with 21 bases in the middle. CDR1 is LNHDA and CDR2 is SQIVND in the germline V gene (reference sequence). CDR3 length: 17 amino acids. In DNA form, the CDR3 reads TGTGCCAGTAGTATTTCGGGGCAGGCGATCGGGGGAAACATTCAGTACTTC. Protein sequence: CASSISGQAIGGNIQYF. Based on the CDR3 plus reference TRBV19 and TRBJ2-4, the full variable domain is DGGITQSPKYLFRKEGQNVTLSCEQNLNHDAMYWYRQDPGQGLRLIYYSQIVNDFQKGDIAEGYSVSREKKESFPLTVTSAQKNPTAFYLCASSISGQAIGGNIQYFGAGTRLSVL.

The chain links TRBV2 to TRBJ2-2; 12 bases fit TRBD2. The germline gives CDR1 SNHLY, CDR2 FYNNEI. Losses at the gene ends were 6 bases for V and 2 bases for J; bases not matched to a gene: 4. CDR3 size: 16 residues. The CDR3 DNA is TGTGCCAGCAGCCTGGGACTAGCGGGCAACACCGGGGAGCTGTTTTTT. It encodes CASSLGLAGNTGELFF.

V gene TRBV6-5 combines with J gene TRBJ2-1; perhaps TRBD1 as D (5 bases). This CDR3 has 11 amino acids. Germline V gene sequence: CDR1 MNHEY, CDR2 SVGAGI. Trimming left V 6 bases short and J 10 bases short, with 10 bases between. CDR3 sequence (DNA): TGTGCCAGCAGAAGGGGTGGCGAGCAGTTCTTC. Translation gives CASRRGGEQFF.

J is TRBJ2-7 and V is TRBV6-5, with D possibly TRBD2 on 6 matching bases. V was cut by 5 bases and J by 5 bases, with 13 bases left in between. The CDR3 loop spans 13 amino acids. Germline values: CDR1 MNHEY, CDR2 SVGAGI. CDR3 sequence: CASSGGTHHEQYF. The CDR3 bases are TGTGCCAGCAGTGGGGGGACTCATCACGAGCAGTACTTC.

The chain recombines TRBV11-3 with TRBJ1-1; 8 bases are shared with TRBD1. Germline V gene data show CDR1 as SGHNT and CDR2 as YENEEA. CDR3 size: 14 residues. Germline trimming cut 5 bases from V and 5 bases from J; bases unmatched to any gene: 7. The CDR3 protein is CASSPYRGATEAFF. DNA for the CDR3: TGTGCCAGCAGCCCATACAGGGGGGCAACTGAAGCTTTCTTT.

The V gene is TRBV28, the J gene TRBJ1-5, with D unclear. The V gene lost 7 bases and the J gene lost 3 bases, with 4 bases spanning the gap. Germline V gives CDR1 MDHEN, CDR2 SYDVKM. CDR3 size: 11 residues. The CDR3 is CASNINQPQHF. The CDR3 DNA is TGTGCCAGCAACATCAATCAGCCCCAGCATTTT.

The chain carries TRBV27 and TRBJ1-2; D unresolved. The germline CDR1 and CDR2 sequences are MNHEY and SMNVEV (reference sequence). Deletions cut 7 bases from V and 2 bases from J, with 17 bases between. The CDR3 is made up of 15 amino acids. The CDR3 protein is CASTYRGGQNYGYTF. The CDR3 DNA is TGTGCCAGCACCTATCGGGGAGGGCAAAACTATGGCTACACCTTC.

In nucleotides, the CDR3 is TGTGCCAGCAGCGCGGACAGGGCGAACACCGGGGAGCTGTTTTTT. This gives the protein CASSADRANTGELFF. The genes are TRBV7-8 and TRBJ2-2; TRBD1 matches 8 bases. CDR1 and CDR2 (germline): SGHVS, FQNEAQ. The length of the CDR3 is 15 residues. Trimming at V came to 5 bases and at J to 0 bases, leaving 2 bases not matched to a gene.

This rearrangement joins TRBV9 to TRBJ2-3; 9 nucleotides line up with TRBD2. V shed 3 bases and J 0 bases; nucleotides not matched to a gene: 5. Germline loops: CDR1 SGDLS, CDR2 YYNGEE. The CDR3 contains 16 residues. The CDR3 nucleotides are TGTGCCAGCAGCGGTGGACTAGCGAGAAGCACAGATACGCAGTATTTT. Translating it yields CASSGGLARSTDTQYF.

V gene TRBV6-6 combines with J gene TRBJ2-7; the D is unclear. The germline V gene has CDR1 MNHNY and CDR2 SVGAGI (reference sequence). The CDR3 totals 13 residues. Trimming took 5 bases from V and 2 from J, leaving 10 bases between them. The CDR3 here is CASSQTQTYEQYF. The CDR3 DNA reads TGTGCCAGCAGTCAGACGCAAACCTACGAGCAGTACTTC.

J is TRBJ2-7 and V is TRBV9; D unclear. This CDR3 is 13 amino acids long. CDR1 is SGDLS, CDR2 YYNGEE, per germline. Trimming pared 0 bases from V and 2 bases from J, leaving 6 bases between. The CDR3 region has the DNA TGTGCCAGCAGCGTAGACAGCACCTACGAGCAGTACTTC. Translation: CASSVDSTYEQYF. Full variable domain (outside the CDR3, taken from reference TRBV9 and TRBJ2-7): DSGVTQTPKHLITATGQRVTLRCSPRSGDLSVYWYQQSLDQGLQFLIQYYNGEERAKGNILERFSAQQFPDLHSELNLSSLELGDSALYFCASSVDSTYEQYFGPGTRLTVT.

This CDR3 is CASSVGQGAGTNEKLFF. The CDR3 DNA sequence: TGTGCCAGCAGCGTGGGACAGGGGGCAGGAACTAATGAAAAACTGTTTTTT. The chain uses TRBV2 and TRBJ1-4; TRBD1 agrees at 12 bases. The CDR3 has 17 residues. J was trimmed by 1 base and V by 6 bases; bases with no gene match: 6. Germline V gives CDR1 SNHLY, CDR2 FYNNEI.

This chain uses TRBV28 with TRBJ2-7, with 7 bases matching TRBD1. Germline assignment: CDR1 MDHEN and CDR2 SYDVKM. The CDR3 runs 14 residues. The ends lost 6 bases at V and 5 bases at J; junction bases unmatched: 10. CDR3 protein: CASRAWTGTHEQYF. DNA of the CDR3: TGTGCCAGCAGAGCCTGGACAGGAACCCACGAGCAGTACTTC.

V is TRBV28 and J is TRBJ1-1; no reliable D call. The V end lost 0 bases, the J end lost 0 bases, and 8 bases lay between the germline ends. Germline CDR1 and CDR2: MDHEN and SYDVKM. CDR3 length: 15 residues. CDR3: CASSLWTTMNTEAFF. The CDR3 DNA is TGTGCCAGCAGTTTATGGACGACCATGAACACTGAAGCTTTCTTT.

This chain uses TRBV9 with TRBJ2-7; D is perhaps TRBD2 (6 bases). CDR3 length equals 15 residues. CDR1 is SGDLS, CDR2 YYNGEE, per germline. The germline V and J ends were trimmed by 4 bases and 2 bases, with 16 bases remaining between them. CDR3 sequence (DNA): TGTGCCAGCAGCAAGTGGGACTTCGGGACCTACGAGCAGTACTTC. Its protein product is CASSKWDFGTYEQYF.

The chain uses TRBV27 and TRBJ2-7; TRBD1 matches 9 bases. Germline values: CDR1 MNHEY, CDR2 SMNVEV (reference sequence). V trimming: 8 bases; J trimming: 4 bases; junction bases outside the gene matches: 6. CDR3 length equals 13 residues. The DNA of the CDR3 is TGTGCCAGCGGGACAGGGATCGGATACGAGCAGTACTTC. This codes for CASGTGIGYEQYF.

The chain carries TRBV28 and TRBJ2-1; D might be TRBD2 (5 bases). Trimming left V 5 bases short and J 0 bases short, with 14 bases between. CDR3 length: 16 residues. Per the germline V gene, CDR1 is MDHEN and CDR2 is SYDVKM. This CDR3 is CASSATGLSSYNEQFF. DNA for the CDR3: TGTGCCAGCAGTGCCACGGGATTAAGCTCCTACAATGAGCAGTTCTTC.

This clone was recorded only once. The V gene is TRBV9, the J gene TRBJ2-1, with D perhaps assigned TRBD1 or TRBD2 (5 bases each). CDR3 size: 16 residues. Germline V CDR1 and CDR2: SGDLS, YYNGEE. The ends were cut back, 0 bases at V and 5 bases at J, with 15 bases in the middle. The CDR3 is CASSVGGRGRHNEQFF. CDR3 DNA: TGTGCCAGCAGCGTAGGAGGACGGGGACGCCACAATGAGCAGTTCTTC.

This clone was picked up one time. The chain carries TRBV4-1 and TRBJ2-1; 9 bases are a match to TRBD2. After removal of 4 bases from V and 7 bases from J, the junction contained 5 bases not matched to a gene. Germline V gene lookup returns CDR1 MGHRA and CDR2 YSYEKL. The CDR3 extends over 14 amino acids. The chain's CDR3 is CASSLSGGVNEQFF. For the CDR3, the DNA is TGCGCCAGCAGCCTTAGCGGGGGTGTTAATGAGCAGTTCTTC.

The chain recombines TRBV28 with TRBJ1-2; 9 bases are shared with TRBD1. V lost 4 bases, J lost 4 bases, and 1 base stayed unmatched. CDR1 and CDR2 (germline): MDHEN, SYDVKM. The CDR3 loop spans 13 amino acids. The CDR3 region is CASSSTGGYGYTF. CDR3 in DNA: TGTGCCAGCAGTTCGACAGGGGGCTATGGCTACACCTTC.

This clone showed up just once. This chain joins TRBV2 and TRBJ1-4; D gene ambiguous. The V end was cut by 4 bases, the J end by 0 bases, with 18 bases between. The germline gives CDR1 SNHLY, CDR2 FYNNEI. This CDR3 is built from 18 residues. The CDR3 coding sequence is TGTGCCAGCAGTGCTTTATCTACTTTGCCAGCAACTAATGAAAAACTGTTTTTT. Its translation is CASSALSTLPATNEKLFF.

The chain has TRBV5-1 and TRBJ2-5, with D hard to call. This CDR3 spans 15 amino acids. The germline gives CDR1 SGHRS, CDR2 YFSETQ. V was cut by 0 bases and J by 1 base, with 10 bases left in between. The DNA for the CDR3 is TGCGCCAGCAGCTTGGACAGACCTGTCCAAGAGACCCAGTACTTC. Translated: CASSLDRPVQETQYF.

The V gene is TRBV6-1, the J gene TRBJ1-1, with D maybe TRBD1 (5 bases). This CDR3 region has 14 residues. V was trimmed by 5 bases and J by 3 bases, leaving 13 bases between them. Germline lookup yields CDR1 MNHNS and CDR2 SASEGT. Here the CDR3 reads CASSTQGRDTEAFF. CDR3 DNA: TGTGCCAGCAGTACTCAGGGTAGGGACACTGAAGCTTTCTTT.

V gene TRBV7-9 combines with J gene TRBJ2-7; TRBD2 matches at 8 bases. After removal of 5 bases from V and 7 bases from J, the junction contained 10 bases not matched to a gene. Germline-derived CDR1 and CDR2 are SEHNR and FQNEAQ (reference sequence). This CDR3 spans 14 amino acids. The CDR3 protein is CASSTAGAGGEQYF. CDR3 nucleotide sequence: TGTGCCAGCAGCACAGCGGGAGCAGGAGGGGAGCAGTACTTC.

This chain uses TRBV5-4 with TRBJ2-7; possibly TRBD2 for D (6 bases). V shed 0 bases and J shed 2 bases, with 12 bases lying between them. The CDR3 extends over 15 amino acids. Germline assignment: CDR1 SGHNT and CDR2 YYREEE (reference sequence). The CDR3 nucleotides are TGTGCCAGCAGCTTGGGGGTGGGAGGAACCTACGAGCAGTACTTC. Translated: CASSLGVGGTYEQYF.

The chain employs TRBV11-2 and TRBJ2-1, with 13 bases identical to TRBD2. Losses at the gene ends were 5 bases for V and 5 bases for J; bases not matched to a gene: 3. CDR1 and CDR2 (germline): SGHAT, FQNNGV. This CDR3 spans 15 amino acids. CDR3 sequence reads: CASSRTSGSHNEQFF. The CDR3 bases are TGTGCCAGCAGCCGGACTAGCGGGAGTCACAATGAGCAGTTCTTC.